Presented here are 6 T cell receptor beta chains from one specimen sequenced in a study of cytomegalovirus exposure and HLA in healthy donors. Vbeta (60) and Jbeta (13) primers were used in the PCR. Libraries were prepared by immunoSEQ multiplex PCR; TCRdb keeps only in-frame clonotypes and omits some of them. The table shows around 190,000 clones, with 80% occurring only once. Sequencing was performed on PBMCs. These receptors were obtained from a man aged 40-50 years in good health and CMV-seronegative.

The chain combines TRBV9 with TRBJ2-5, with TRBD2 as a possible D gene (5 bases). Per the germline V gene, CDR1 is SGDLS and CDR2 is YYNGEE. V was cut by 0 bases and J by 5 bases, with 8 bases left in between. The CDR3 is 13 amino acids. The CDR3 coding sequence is TGTGCCAGCAGCGTAGGGGAGTGGGAGACCCAGTACTTC. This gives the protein CASSVGEWETQYF.

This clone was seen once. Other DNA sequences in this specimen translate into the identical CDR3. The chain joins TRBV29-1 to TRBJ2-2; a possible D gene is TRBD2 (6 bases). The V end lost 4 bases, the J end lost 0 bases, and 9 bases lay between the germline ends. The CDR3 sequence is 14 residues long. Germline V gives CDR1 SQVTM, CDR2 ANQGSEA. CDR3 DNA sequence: TGCAGCGTTGGCCCTAGCGCGAACACCGGGGAGCTGTTTTTT. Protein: CSVGPSANTGELFF.

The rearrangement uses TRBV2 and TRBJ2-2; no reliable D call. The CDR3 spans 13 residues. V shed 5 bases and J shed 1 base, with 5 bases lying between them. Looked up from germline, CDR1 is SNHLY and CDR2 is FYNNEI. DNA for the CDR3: TGTGCCAGCAGTTTCAGGAACACCGGGGAGCTGTTTTTT. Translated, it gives CASSFRNTGELFF.

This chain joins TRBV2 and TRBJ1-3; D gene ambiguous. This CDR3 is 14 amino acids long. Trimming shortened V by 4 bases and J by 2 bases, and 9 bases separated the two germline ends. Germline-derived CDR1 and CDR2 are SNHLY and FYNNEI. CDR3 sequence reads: CASSVEGTGNTIYF. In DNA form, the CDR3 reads TGTGCCAGCAGTGTCGAGGGCACTGGAAACACCATATATTTT.

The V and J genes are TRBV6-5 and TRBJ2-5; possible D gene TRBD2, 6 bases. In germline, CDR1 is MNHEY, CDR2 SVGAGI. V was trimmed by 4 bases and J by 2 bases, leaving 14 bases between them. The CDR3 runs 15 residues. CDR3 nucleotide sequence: TGTGCCAGCAGTTTTTCCCCCGGAGGGCAAGAGACCCAGTACTTC. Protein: CASSFSPGGQETQYF.

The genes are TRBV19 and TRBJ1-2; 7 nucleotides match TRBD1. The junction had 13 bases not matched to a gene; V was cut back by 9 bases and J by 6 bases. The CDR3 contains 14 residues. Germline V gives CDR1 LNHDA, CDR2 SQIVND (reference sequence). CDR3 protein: CASINRGQPDGYTF. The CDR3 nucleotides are TGTGCCAGCATCAACAGGGGACAGCCAGATGGCTACACCTTC.